This T cell receptor beta chain was found in a study of PD-1 blockade in classical Hodgkin lymphoma. To note about this clone: Antigen: not known.

Repertoires were generated with immunoSEQ multiplex PCR, while TCRdb's copy carries only in-frame clones and drops some. The table lists about 30,000 clones, 70% of them singletons. Every single patient, without exception, relapsed after autologous stem cell transplantation, and brentuximab vedotin exposure varied. Overall study results and limits: Nivolumab initiated under 1 year post-ASCT led to patient exclusion.

Sequencing was performed on peripheral blood mononuclear cells (PBMCs), taken before the second cycle of nivolumab. The TCR comes from a human donor with classical Hodgkin lymphoma.

CDR3 in DNA: TGTGCCAGCAGTCTTTCACCCAAGCAGACGCAGTATTTT. It yields the protein CASSLSPKQTQYF. V is TRBV7-2 and J is TRBJ2-3; D is unclear. V lost 6 bases, J lost 9 bases, and 16 bases lay in between. CDR3 length: 13 residues. Germline-derived CDR1 and CDR2 are SGHTA and FQGNSA.